These 27 T cell receptor beta chains originate from one sample sequenced in a study of blood T cell repertoires in COVID-19. The protocol was immunoSEQ multiplex PCR, while the TCRdb copy is restricted to in-frame clones and leaves out a portion. Of some 100,000 clones listed, under 90% are singletons. Sequenced input: peripheral blood. Receptor source: a human donor with active COVID-19. The donor label of this sample is uncertain.

The J gene is TRBJ1-5, the V gene TRBV2, with TRBD1 matching over 11 bases. The germline V gene has CDR1 SNHLY and CDR2 FYNNEI. Losses at the gene ends were 4 bases for V and 6 bases for J; bases not matched to a gene: 5. The CDR3 has 15 amino acids. In nucleotides, the CDR3 is TGTGCCAGCAGTGGGACAGGGGGCAGAGGTCAGCCCCAGCATTTT. This encodes CASSGTGGRGQPQHF.

The chain combines TRBV18 with TRBJ2-1; 7 bases match TRBD2. This CDR3 is built from 15 residues. The junction had 9 bases not matched to a gene; V was cut back by 3 bases and J by 7 bases. CDR1 and CDR2 (germline): KGHSH, LQKENI. The CDR3 region is CASSPAGVALNEQFF. Here the CDR3 DNA reads TGTGCCAGCTCACCTGCGGGGGTGGCGTTAAATGAGCAGTTCTTC.

The chain links TRBV28 to TRBJ2-3; 7 bases line up with TRBD1. This CDR3 has 17 amino acids. Germline V gene data show CDR1 as MDHEN and CDR2 as SYDVKM. V dropped 3 bases and J dropped 1; count of bases not matched to a gene: 10. The CDR3 spells CASSFRRLGGGTDTQYF. CDR3 DNA sequence: TGTGCCAGCAGTTTCCGGCGGTTAGGGGGCGGCACAGATACGCAGTATTTT.

The chain is built from TRBV7-2 and TRBJ1-2; D is possibly TRBD1 (5 bases). This CDR3 contains 17 residues. Germline V gene lookup returns CDR1 SGHTA and CDR2 FQGNSA. V shed 5 bases and J shed 6 bases, with 25 bases lying between them. The CDR3 DNA reads as TGTGCCAGCAGCCCTACGATGGGAGGGAGACTCAGGGATGGCTACACCTTC. It is translated as CASSPTMGGRLRDGYTF.

This clone turned up a few times. V and J are TRBV19 and TRBJ2-7, with 7 bases matching TRBD1. Germline CDR1 and CDR2: LNHDA and SQIVND (reference sequence). V dropped 2 bases and J dropped 3; count of bases not matched to a gene: 13. The CDR3 has 17 residues. The CDR3 nucleotides are TGTGCCAGTAGTATAAGGGTCACCGGGACAGCTCTCTACGAGCAGTACTTC. Amino acids: CASSIRVTGTALYEQYF.

The gene calls are TRBV7-2 and TRBJ2-1; a possible D gene is TRBD2 (5 bases). Trimming took 5 bases from V and 10 from J, leaving 12 bases between them. This CDR3 spans 12 amino acids. Germline V gene lookup returns CDR1 SGHTA and CDR2 FQGNSA. The CDR3 bases are TGTGCCAGCAGCCCCCGGGCGGGCGAGCAGTTCTTC. Translating it yields CASSPRAGEQFF. The variable domain in full, with the rest retrieved from reference TRBV7-2 and TRBJ2-1, is GAGVSQSPSNKVTEKGKDVELRCDPISGHTALYWYRQSLGQGLEFLIYFQGNSAPDKSGLPSDRFSAERTGGSVSTLTIQRTQQEDSAVYLCASSPRAGEQFFGPGTRLTVL.

V is TRBV18 and J is TRBJ1-1; D is possibly TRBD1 (5 bases). V was clipped by 6 bases and J by 5 bases, with 16 bases between them. The germline gives CDR1 KGHSH, CDR2 LQKENI. This CDR3 is 14 amino acids long. The CDR3 region is CASSSYGGGTEAFF. CDR3 in DNA: TGTGCCAGCTCCTCTTACGGGGGAGGGACTGAAGCTTTCTTT.

The chain is built from TRBV28 and TRBJ2-3; the D gene is possibly TRBD2 (6 bases). The CDR3 covers 14 residues. The germline V and J ends were trimmed by 5 bases and 0 bases, with 9 bases remaining between them. CDR1 MDHEN and CDR2 SYDVKM come from the germline V gene. DNA for the CDR3: TGTGCCAGCAGTCCGGGGGAGAGCACAGATACGCAGTATTTT. It specifies CASSPGESTDTQYF.

V usage is TRBV12-3 or TRBV12-4 and J usage is TRBJ2-7; D remains unclear. The V gene lost 4 bases and the J gene lost 6 bases, with 7 bases spanning the gap. The CDR3 runs 11 residues. CDR3 amino acids: CASSWSSEQYF. For the CDR3, the DNA is TGTGCCAGCAGTTGGTCTAGCGAGCAGTACTTC.

In this sample, this clone turned up a few times. For the CDR3, the DNA is TGTGCCAGCAGTTTATCTAACCCAGAACGCTATAATTCACCCCTCCACTTT. It codes for CASSLSNPERYNSPLHF. The rearrangement uses TRBV27 and TRBJ1-6; D gene ambiguous. Germline V gene sequence: CDR1 MNHEY, CDR2 SMNVEV (reference sequence). The CDR3 has 17 residues. V lost 0 bases, J lost 3 bases, and 12 bases lay in between.

The gene calls are TRBV11-2 and TRBJ2-3, with D hard to call. Germline V gene sequence: CDR1 SGHAT, CDR2 FQNNGV. The CDR3 length is 14 residues. Trimming stripped 1 base from V and 4 bases from J, with 9 bases between. This chain's CDR3 is CASSLARFPDTQYF. CDR3 in DNA: TGTGCCAGCAGCTTAGCTAGATTCCCAGATACGCAGTATTTT.

The chain is built from TRBV18 and TRBJ2-2; D is unclear. V was pared by 3 bases and J by 1 base, with 12 bases between. CDR1 KGHSH and CDR2 LQKENI come from the germline V gene. This CDR3 comprises 16 residues. CDR3 loop: CASSPYLSGNTGELFF. The CDR3 DNA is TGTGCCAGCTCACCGTACCTATCAGGGAACACCGGGGAGCTGTTTTTT.

This clone has only a few counts. The chain has TRBV28 and TRBJ1-4; 11 nucleotides match TRBD1. CDR3 length: 17 amino acids. The trim removed 6 bases at V and 4 bases at J, leaving 10 bases unmatched. Germline lookup yields CDR1 MDHEN and CDR2 SYDVKM. This CDR3 reads CASSLFGTGGFNEKLFF. CDR3 bases: TGTGCCAGCAGCCTCTTTGGGACAGGGGGTTTTAATGAAAAACTGTTTTTT.

The rearrangement joins TRBV9 to TRBJ2-7; 14 bases are a match to TRBD2. Germline-derived CDR1 and CDR2 are SGDLS and YYNGEE. The length of the CDR3 is 15 residues. V lost 3 bases to trimming and J lost 7 bases; unmatched junction nucleotides: 6. Here the CDR3 reads CASSAGLAGVDEQYF. The CDR3 DNA reads TGTGCCAGCAGCGCGGGACTAGCGGGGGTCGATGAGCAGTACTTC.

The chain combines TRBV7-2 with TRBJ2-4; TRBD2 agrees at 8 bases. From germline, CDR1 is SGHTA and CDR2 FQGNSA. Trimming took 5 bases from V and 6 from J; bases not matched to a gene: 6. CDR3 length: 14 amino acids. The CDR3 here is CASSPGGAVNIQYF. In DNA form, the CDR3 reads TGTGCCAGCAGCCCCGGGGGGGCTGTAAACATTCAGTACTTC.

The chain uses TRBV18 and TRBJ2-7, with TRBD2 as a possible D gene (5 bases). Germline lookup yields CDR1 KGHSH and CDR2 LQKENI. The CDR3 consists of 12 residues. V shed 3 bases and J shed 6 bases, with 9 bases lying between them. The CDR3 loop reads CASSPVGVEQYF. The CDR3 coding sequence is TGTGCCAGCTCACCGGTCGGGGTCGAGCAGTACTTC. The full variable domain, with the rest looked up from reference TRBV18 and TRBJ2-7, is NAGVMQNPRHLVRRRGQEARLRCSPMKGHSHVYWYRQLPEEGLKFMVYLQKENIIDESGMPKERFSAEFPKEGPSILRIQQVVRGDSAAYFCASSPVGVEQYFGPGTRLTVT.

This chain joins TRBV24-1 and TRBJ2-1, with D possibly TRBD2 on 5 matching bases. CDR1 is KGHDR, CDR2 SFDVKD, per germline. This CDR3 is 13 amino acids long. Trimming took off 1 base at V and 10 bases at J, with 10 bases between the two ends. CDR3 sequence reads: CATSDFIKREQFF. DNA for the CDR3: TGTGCCACCAGTGATTTCATCAAGCGGGAGCAGTTCTTC.

V usage is TRBV10-3 and J usage is TRBJ2-5; the match to TRBD2 covers 10 bases. V shed 10 bases and J 2 bases; nucleotides not matched to a gene: 4. The CDR3 loop spans 13 amino acids. CDR1 and CDR2 (germline): ENHRY, SYGVKD. The DNA of the CDR3 is TGTGCCACTGTAGCGGGGGGACAAGAGACCCAGTACTTC. This codes for CATVAGGQETQYF.

Only a few counts were recorded for this clone. The chain links TRBV4-3 to TRBJ1-2; 7 bases align to TRBD1. The J segment lost 7 bases and the V segment lost 5 bases, leaving 10 bases of the junction unmatched. CDR3 length: 14 amino acids. Germline V lookup: CDR1 LGHNA, CDR2 YSLEER. The chain's CDR3 is CASSSGQQSGGYTF. The DNA of the CDR3 is TGCGCCAGCAGCTCGGGACAGCAGTCCGGTGGCTACACCTTC.

The V gene is TRBV6-1, the J gene TRBJ2-7; tentative D call: TRBD2 (6 bases). The V gene lost 2 bases and the J gene lost 0 bases, with 23 bases spanning the gap. Germline CDR1 MNHNS, CDR2 SASEGT. The CDR3 runs 19 residues. CDR3 in amino acids: CASSEFLSRAAGRSYEQYF. The CDR3 DNA follows: TGTGCCAGCAGTGAATTCCTGAGTCGGGCAGCGGGCCGCTCCTACGAGCAGTACTTC.

The chain employs TRBV7-2 and TRBJ1-4; TRBD1 aligns across 8 bases. The CDR3 spans 15 residues. With 5 bases clipped from V and 7 bases from J, the junction kept 9 bases outside the gene matches. The germline V gene encodes CDR1 SGHTA and CDR2 FQGNSA. CDR3 sequence: CASSRLQGAIEKLFF. The CDR3 region has the DNA TGTGCCAGCAGCAGACTTCAGGGGGCAATTGAAAAACTGTTTTTT.

The V gene is TRBV29-1, the J gene TRBJ2-6; 7 bases are a match to TRBD2. The CDR3 is 18 amino acids. The ends lost 0 bases at V and 1 base at J; junction bases unmatched: 9. The V gene's germline CDR1 is SQVTM and CDR2 ANQGSEA. The DNA for the CDR3 is TGCAGCGTTGAAGATCTGGCGGGGGATTCGTCTGGGGCCAACGTCCTGACTTTC. Encoded protein: CSVEDLAGDSSGANVLTF.

The rearrangement uses TRBV2 and TRBJ1-2; 7 nucleotides match TRBD1. V lost 7 bases to trimming and J lost 4 bases; unmatched junction nucleotides: 9. The CDR3 sequence is 14 residues long. Germline V lookup: CDR1 SNHLY, CDR2 FYNNEI. The CDR3: CASIRDSLGYGYTF. CDR3 nucleotides: TGTGCCAGCATCAGGGACAGCCTTGGCTATGGCTACACCTTC.

J is TRBJ2-5 and V is TRBV7-9; D is possibly TRBD2 (6 bases). The CDR3 runs to 14 residues. The ends were cut back, 3 bases at V and 5 bases at J, with 13 bases in the middle. CDR1 and CDR2 from the germline V gene are SEHNR and FQNEAQ (reference sequence). The CDR3 region is CASSFPGRTETQYF. The CDR3 DNA follows: TGTGCCAGCAGCTTTCCAGGGAGGACGGAGACCCAGTACTTC.

This clone was detected a few times. V usage is TRBV5-1 and J usage is TRBJ1-5; possible D gene TRBD1, 6 bases. CDR3 size: 15 residues. V gave up 0 bases and J gave up 3 bases, with 10 bases separating them. CDR1 is SGHRS, CDR2 YFSETQ, per germline. The chain's CDR3 is CASSLAGHINQPQHF. For the CDR3, the DNA is TGCGCCAGCAGCTTGGCGGGACACATCAATCAGCCCCAGCATTTT.

This chain links TRBV24-1 with TRBJ1-6; D unclear. The CDR3 loop spans 13 amino acids. Germline assignment: CDR1 KGHDR and CDR2 SFDVKD. V lost 2 bases to trimming and J lost 8 bases, with 6 bases between them. The CDR3: CATSDWRDSPLHF. In DNA form, the CDR3 reads TGTGCCACCAGTGATTGGCGGGATTCACCCCTCCACTTT.

V and J are TRBV28 and TRBJ1-3; D gene unclear. The CDR3 length is 15 residues. Trimming left V 8 bases short and J 0 bases short, with 14 bases between. Germline V lookup: CDR1 MDHEN, CDR2 SYDVKM. CDR3 coding DNA: TGTGCCAGCCGAATCGGAGGGCTCTCTGGAAACACCATATATTTT. It specifies CASRIGGLSGNTIYF.